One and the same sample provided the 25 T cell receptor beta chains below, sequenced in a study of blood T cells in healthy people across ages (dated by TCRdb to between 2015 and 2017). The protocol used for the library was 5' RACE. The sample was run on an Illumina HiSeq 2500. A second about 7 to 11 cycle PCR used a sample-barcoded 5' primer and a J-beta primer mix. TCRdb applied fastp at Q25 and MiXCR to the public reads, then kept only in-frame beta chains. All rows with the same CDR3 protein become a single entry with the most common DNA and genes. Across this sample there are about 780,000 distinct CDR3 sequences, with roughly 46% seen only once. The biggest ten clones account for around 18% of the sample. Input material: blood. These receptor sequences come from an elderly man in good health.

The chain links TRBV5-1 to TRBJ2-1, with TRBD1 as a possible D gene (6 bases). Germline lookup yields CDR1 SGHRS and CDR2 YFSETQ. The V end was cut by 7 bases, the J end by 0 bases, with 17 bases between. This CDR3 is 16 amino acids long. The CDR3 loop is CASGTPPGSSYNEQFF. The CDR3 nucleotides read TGCGCCAGCGGGACACCTCCGGGAAGCTCCTACAATGAGCAGTTCTTC. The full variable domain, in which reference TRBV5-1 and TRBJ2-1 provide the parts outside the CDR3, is KAGVTQTPRYLIKTRGQQVTLSCSPISGHRSVSWYQQTPGQGLQFLFEYFSETQRNKGNFPGRFSGRQFSNSRSEMNVSTLELGDSALYLCASGTPPGSSYNEQFFGPGTRLTVL.

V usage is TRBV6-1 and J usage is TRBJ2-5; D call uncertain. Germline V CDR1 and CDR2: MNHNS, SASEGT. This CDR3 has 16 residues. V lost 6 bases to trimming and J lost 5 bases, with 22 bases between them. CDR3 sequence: CASSPLRPNVGETQYF. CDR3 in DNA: TGTGCCAGCAGCCCACTGCGTCCGAATGTAGGGGAGACCCAGTACTTC.

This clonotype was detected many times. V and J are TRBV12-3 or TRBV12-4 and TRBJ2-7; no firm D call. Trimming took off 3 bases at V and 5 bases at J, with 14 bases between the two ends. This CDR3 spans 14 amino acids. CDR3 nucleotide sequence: TGTGCCAGCAGTTTGCCTAGTCGGTCCCACGAGCAGTACTTC. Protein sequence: CASSLPSRSHEQYF.

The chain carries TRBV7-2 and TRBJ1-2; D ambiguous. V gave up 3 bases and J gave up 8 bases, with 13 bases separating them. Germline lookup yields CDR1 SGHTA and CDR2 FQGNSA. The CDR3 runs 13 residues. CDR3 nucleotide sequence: TGTGCCAGCAGCTTGCTTAGGGATTCGGGCTACACCTTC. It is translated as CASSLLRDSGYTF.

This CDR3 is CASSQGASSYNEQFF. The DNA of the CDR3 is TGTGCCAGCAGCCAGGGGGCCAGCTCCTACAATGAGCAGTTCTTC. V is TRBV6-1 and J is TRBJ2-1; 8 positions match TRBD1. V shed 6 bases and J 0 bases; nucleotides not matched to a gene: 4. CDR3 length: 15 amino acids. The germline gives CDR1 MNHNS, CDR2 SASEGT.

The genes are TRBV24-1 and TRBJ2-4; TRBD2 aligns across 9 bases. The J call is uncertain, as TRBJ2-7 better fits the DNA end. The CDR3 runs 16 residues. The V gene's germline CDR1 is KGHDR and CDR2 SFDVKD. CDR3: CATSDLKASGIYEQYF. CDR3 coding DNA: TGTGCCACCAGTGATTTGAAGGCTAGCGGGATTTACGAGCAGTACTTC.

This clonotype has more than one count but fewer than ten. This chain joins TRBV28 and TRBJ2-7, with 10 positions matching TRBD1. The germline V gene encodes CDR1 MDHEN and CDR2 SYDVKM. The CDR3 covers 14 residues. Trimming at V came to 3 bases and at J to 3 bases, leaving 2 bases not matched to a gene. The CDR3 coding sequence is TGTGCCAGCAGTTTGTGGACAGGGGGCTACGAGCAGTACTTC. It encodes CASSLWTGGYEQYF.

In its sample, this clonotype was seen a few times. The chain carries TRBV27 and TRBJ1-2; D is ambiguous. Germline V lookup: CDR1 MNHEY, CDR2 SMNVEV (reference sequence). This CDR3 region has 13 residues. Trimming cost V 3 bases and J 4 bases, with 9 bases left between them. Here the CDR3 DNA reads TGTGCCAGCAGTTTGGGATCCAGCTATGGCTACACCTTC. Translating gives CASSLGSSYGYTF.

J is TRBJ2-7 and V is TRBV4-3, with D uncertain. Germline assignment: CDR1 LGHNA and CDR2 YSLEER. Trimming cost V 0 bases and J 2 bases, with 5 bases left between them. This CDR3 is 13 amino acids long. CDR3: CASSQELTYEQYF. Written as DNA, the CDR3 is TGCGCCAGCAGCCAAGAACTCACCTACGAGCAGTACTTC.

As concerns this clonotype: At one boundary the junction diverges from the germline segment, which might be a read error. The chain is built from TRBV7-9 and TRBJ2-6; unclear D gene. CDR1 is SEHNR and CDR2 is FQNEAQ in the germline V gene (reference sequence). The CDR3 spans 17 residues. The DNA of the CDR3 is TGTGCCGGCAGCTTAGAGTTCCAGCGCTCTGGGGCCAACGTCCTGACTTTC. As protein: CAGSLEFQRSGANVLTF.

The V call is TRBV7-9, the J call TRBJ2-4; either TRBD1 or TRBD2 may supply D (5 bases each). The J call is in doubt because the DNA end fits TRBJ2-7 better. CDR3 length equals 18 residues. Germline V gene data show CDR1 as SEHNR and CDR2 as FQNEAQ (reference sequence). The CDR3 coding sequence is TGTGCCAGCAGCTTAGTACCGGGGACCTTTATTGAGGGGAGCGAGCAGTACTTC. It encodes CASSLVPGTFIEGSEQYF.

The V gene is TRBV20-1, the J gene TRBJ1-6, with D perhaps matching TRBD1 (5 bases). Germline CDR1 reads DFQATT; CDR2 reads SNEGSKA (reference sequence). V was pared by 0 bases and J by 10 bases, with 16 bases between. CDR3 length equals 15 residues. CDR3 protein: CSARDLGVPGSPLHF. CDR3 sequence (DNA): TGCAGTGCTAGAGATTTGGGGGTTCCTGGCTCACCCCTCCACTTT.

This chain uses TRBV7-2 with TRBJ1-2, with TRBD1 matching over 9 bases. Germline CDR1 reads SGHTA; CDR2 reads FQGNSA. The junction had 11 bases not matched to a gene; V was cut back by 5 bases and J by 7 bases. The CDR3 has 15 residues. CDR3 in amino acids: CASSPRTGAQVGYTF. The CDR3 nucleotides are TGTGCCAGCAGCCCCCGGACAGGGGCACAGGTTGGCTACACCTTC.

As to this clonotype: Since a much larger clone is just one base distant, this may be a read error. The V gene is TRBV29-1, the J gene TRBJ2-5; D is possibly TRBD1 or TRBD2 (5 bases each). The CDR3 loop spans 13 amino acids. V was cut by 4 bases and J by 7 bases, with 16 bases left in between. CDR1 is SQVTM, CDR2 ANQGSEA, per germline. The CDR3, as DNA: TGCAGCGTTGCCGGGACGGAGTTGGGGACCCAGTACTTC. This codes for CSVAGTELGTQYF.

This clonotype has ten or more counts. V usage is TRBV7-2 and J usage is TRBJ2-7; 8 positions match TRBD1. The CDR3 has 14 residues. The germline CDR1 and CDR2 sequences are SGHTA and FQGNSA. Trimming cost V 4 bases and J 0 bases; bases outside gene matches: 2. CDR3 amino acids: CASSSTGGSYEQYF. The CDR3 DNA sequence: TGTGCCAGCAGCTCTACAGGGGGCTCCTACGAGCAGTACTTC.

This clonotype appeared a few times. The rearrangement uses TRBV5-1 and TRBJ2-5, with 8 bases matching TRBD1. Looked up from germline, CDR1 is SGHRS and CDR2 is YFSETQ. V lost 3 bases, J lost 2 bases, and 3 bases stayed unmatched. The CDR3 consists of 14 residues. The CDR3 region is CASSSTGAQETQYF. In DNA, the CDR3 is TGCGCCAGCAGCTCGACAGGGGCTCAAGAGACCCAGTACTTC.

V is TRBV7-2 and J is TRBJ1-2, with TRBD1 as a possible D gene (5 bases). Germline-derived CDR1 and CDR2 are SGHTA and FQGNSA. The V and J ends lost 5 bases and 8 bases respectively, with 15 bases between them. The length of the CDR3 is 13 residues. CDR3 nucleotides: TGTGCCAGCAGCATTCGACAGCTAGAAGGCTACACCTTC. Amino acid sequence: CASSIRQLEGYTF. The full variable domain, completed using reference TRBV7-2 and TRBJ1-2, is GAGVSQSPSNKVTEKGKDVELRCDPISGHTALYWYRQSLGQGLEFLIYFQGNSAPDKSGLPSDRFSAERTGGSVSTLTIQRTQQEDSAVYLCASSIRQLEGYTFGSGTRLTVV.

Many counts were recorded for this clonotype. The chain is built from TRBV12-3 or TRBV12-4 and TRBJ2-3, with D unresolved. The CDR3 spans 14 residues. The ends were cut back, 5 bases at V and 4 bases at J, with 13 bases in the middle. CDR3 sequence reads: CASSPLLGADTQYF. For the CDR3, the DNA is TGTGCCAGCAGTCCTCTTTTGGGCGCAGATACGCAGTATTTT.

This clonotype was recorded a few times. DNA of the CDR3: TGTGCCACCAGCAACGGACTAGCGGGAGGCAATCACAATGAGCAGTTCTTC. It specifies CATSNGLAGGNHNEQFF. This chain uses TRBV15 with TRBJ2-1; 14 bases align to TRBD2. This CDR3 is 17 amino acids long. The germline gives CDR1 LNHNV, CDR2 YYDKDF (reference sequence). J was trimmed by 5 bases and V by 4 bases; bases with no gene match: 7.

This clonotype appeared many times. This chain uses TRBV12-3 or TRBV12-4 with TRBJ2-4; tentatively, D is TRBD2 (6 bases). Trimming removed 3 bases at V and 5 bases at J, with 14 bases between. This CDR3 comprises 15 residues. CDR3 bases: TGTGCCAGCAGTTTCGCCGGGACGGGAGAAAACATTCAGTACTTC. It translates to CASSFAGTGENIQYF.

CDR3 nucleotide sequence: TGCAGTGCTAGCTCAGGGGGAGCCTACGAGCAGTACTTC. This encodes CSASSGGAYEQYF. V and J are TRBV20-1 and TRBJ2-7, with 7 bases lining up with TRBD1. The CDR3 contains 13 residues. Looked up from germline, CDR1 is DFQATT and CDR2 is SNEGSKA (reference sequence). Trimming at V came to 3 bases and at J to 2 bases, leaving 4 bases not matched to a gene.

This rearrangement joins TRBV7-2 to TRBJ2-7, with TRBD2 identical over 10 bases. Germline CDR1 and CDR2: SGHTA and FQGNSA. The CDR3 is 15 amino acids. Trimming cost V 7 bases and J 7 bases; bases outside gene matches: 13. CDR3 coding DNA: TGTGCCAGCACCCGTAGGAGCGGGAGGGAAAATGAGCAGTACTTC. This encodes CASTRRSGRENEQYF.

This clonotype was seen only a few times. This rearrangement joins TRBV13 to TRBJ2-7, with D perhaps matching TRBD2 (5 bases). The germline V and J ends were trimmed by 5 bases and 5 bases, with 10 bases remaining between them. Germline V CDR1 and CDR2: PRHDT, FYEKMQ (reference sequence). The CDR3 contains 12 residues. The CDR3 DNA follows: TGTGCCAGCAGCCCCTACGGGGACGAGCAGTACTTC. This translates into CASSPYGDEQYF.

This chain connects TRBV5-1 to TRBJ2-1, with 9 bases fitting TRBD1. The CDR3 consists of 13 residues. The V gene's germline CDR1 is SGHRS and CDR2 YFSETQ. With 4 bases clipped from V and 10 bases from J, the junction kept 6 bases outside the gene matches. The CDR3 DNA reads TGCGCCAGCAGCCTGGGACAGGGCCCCGAGCAGTTCTTC. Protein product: CASSLGQGPEQFF.

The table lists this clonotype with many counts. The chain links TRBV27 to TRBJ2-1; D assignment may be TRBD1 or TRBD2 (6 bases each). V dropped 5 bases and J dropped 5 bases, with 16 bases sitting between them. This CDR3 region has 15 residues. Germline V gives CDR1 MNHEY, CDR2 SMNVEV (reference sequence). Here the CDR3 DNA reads TGTGCCAGCAGTCCGAGGGGGGCGACAAACAATGAGCAGTTCTTC. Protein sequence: CASSPRGATNNEQFF.